Below are 30 T cell receptor beta chains sequenced from a single sample in a study of shared clonotypes between healthy human individuals (dated by TCRdb to about 2020). Preparation of the library involved the immunoSEQ multiplex PCR assay. The immuneACCESS repertoire file appears here via TCRdb, limited to in-frame rearrangements. These files lack a portion of the clones; in checked studies, under half of the deficit traces to unresolved V genes, and the cause of the others is not known. The sample data list about 1 million clones, and around 78% of these were observed just once. Approximately 0.52% of the sample lies in the top ten. Sequencing was done on a sample of memory CD4+ T cells from PBMCs. According to the study, the label for this sample's cell subset or site signals: CD45RA-negative fraction. Receptor source: a man younger than 35 in good health. Some clones in this sample may be carry-over from other donors' samples.

The CDR3 is CASSSRGALINTIYF. The CDR3 nucleotides read TGTGCCAGCAGCTCTAGGGGGGCGCTCATAAACACCATATATTTT. V is TRBV5-4 and J is TRBJ1-3; TRBD1 is a possible D gene (6 bases). CDR3 length: 15 amino acids. V was cut by 3 bases and J by 6 bases, with 16 bases left in between. The germline V gene has CDR1 SGHNT and CDR2 YYREEE (reference sequence). The entire variable domain, with the rest obtained from reference TRBV5-4 and TRBJ1-3, is as follows: ETGVTQSPTHLIKTRGQQVTLRCSSQSGHNTVSWYQQALGQGPQFIFQYYREEENGRGNFPPRFSGLQFPNYSSELNVNALELDDSALYLCASSSRGALINTIYFGEGSWLTVV.

The gene calls are TRBV5-1 and TRBJ1-5; a possible D gene is TRBD1 (5 bases). CDR3 length: 15 residues. CDR1 and CDR2 (germline): SGHRS, YFSETQ. Trimming shortened V by 5 bases and J by 0 bases, and 12 bases separated the two germline ends. Written as DNA, the CDR3 is TGCGCCAGCAGGGGGGGAACTAATAGCAATCAGCCCCAGCATTTT. Translation: CASRGGTNSNQPQHF.

The chain joins TRBV19 to TRBJ2-7; a possible D gene is TRBD2 (6 bases). CDR3 size: 15 residues. Trimming took 3 bases from V and 6 from J, leaving 18 bases between them. The germline CDR1 and CDR2 sequences are LNHDA and SQIVND (reference sequence). For the CDR3, the DNA is TGTGCCAGTAGTATTATTGGAGGGGCTATCGCCGAGCAGTACTTC. Protein: CASSIIGGAIAEQYF.

The sample holds one count of this clone. The V and J genes are TRBV14 and TRBJ2-5; no clear D gene. CDR1 is SGHDN, CDR2 FVKESK, per germline. Trimming shortened V by 7 bases and J by 5 bases, and 5 bases separated the two germline ends. The length of the CDR3 is 10 residues. Here the CDR3 DNA reads TGTGCCAGCACCTGTGAGACCCAGTACTTC. It translates to CASTCETQYF. Full variable domain (outside the CDR3, taken from reference TRBV14 and TRBJ2-5): EAGVTQFPSHSVIEKGQTVTLRCDPISGHDNLYWYRRVMGKEIKFLLHFVKESKQDESGMPNNRFLAERTGGTYSTLKVQPAELEDSGVYFCASTCETQYFGPGTRLLVL.

CDR3 bases: TGTGCCAGCACCCCTCAATTGGGTGGGGGGCCTGAAGCTTTCTTT. Its protein is CASTPQLGGGPEAFF. V gene TRBV5-5 combines with J gene TRBJ1-1; D is perhaps TRBD1 (6 bases). Germline V gene lookup returns CDR1 SGHKS and CDR2 YYEKEE (reference sequence). V was trimmed by 6 bases and J by 6 bases, leaving 21 bases between them. The CDR3 covers 15 residues. Full variable domain (remainder filled in from reference TRBV5-5 and TRBJ1-1): DAGVTQSPTHLIKTRGQQVTLRCSPISGHKSVSWYQQVLGQGPQFIFQYYEKEERGRGNFPDRFSARQFPNYSSELNVNALLLGDSALYLCASTPQLGGGPEAFFGQGTRLTVV.

The gene calls are TRBV7-9 and TRBJ2-3, with 8 bases identical to TRBD1. Germline assignment: CDR1 SEHNR and CDR2 FQNEAQ (reference sequence). Trimming took 4 bases from V and 2 from J; bases not matched to a gene: 5. The CDR3 spans 15 residues. CDR3 DNA: TGTGCCAGCAGCTCAAAGACAGGGGTCACAGATACGCAGTATTTT. This encodes CASSSKTGVTDTQYF.

This clone was counted a single time. V usage is TRBV7-8 and J usage is TRBJ2-6; D not certain. The CDR3 sequence is 13 residues long. The V end lost 3 bases, the J end lost 2 bases, and 2 bases lay between the germline ends. Germline lookup yields CDR1 SGHVS and CDR2 FQNEAQ. The chain's CDR3 is CASSFAGANVLTF. The DNA for the CDR3 is TGTGCCAGCAGCTTTGCTGGGGCCAACGTCCTGACTTTC. The variable domain in full, completed from reference TRBV7-8 and TRBJ2-6, reads GAGVSQSPRYKVAKRGQDVALRCDPISGHVSLFWYQQALGQGPEFLTYFQNEAQLDKSGLPSDRFFAERPEGSVSTLKIQRTQQEDSAVYLCASSFAGANVLTFGAGSRLTVL.

The rearrangement links TRBV18 to TRBJ2-2; D perhaps matches TRBD1 (6 bases). CDR1 and CDR2 from the germline V gene are KGHSH and LQKENI. V was cut by 3 bases and J by 3 bases, with 8 bases left in between. This CDR3 region has 14 residues. In nucleotides, the CDR3 is TGTGCCAGCTCACCCTGGACAGACACCGGGGAGCTGTTTTTT. This sequence encodes CASSPWTDTGELFF.

This clone showed up just once. The V call is TRBV4-1, the J call TRBJ2-7, with TRBD2 matching over 9 bases. Germline V gives CDR1 MGHRA, CDR2 YSYEKL. Trimming removed 7 bases from V and 1 base from J; junction bases left unmatched: 11. The CDR3 runs to 16 residues. The DNA of the CDR3 is TGCGCCAGCATGAGGTCTAGCGGGGACCCATCCTACGAGCAGTACTTC. Translated: CASMRSSGDPSYEQYF.

V usage is TRBV13 and J usage is TRBJ2-7; no clear D gene. The germline CDR1 and CDR2 sequences are PRHDT and FYEKMQ (reference sequence). This CDR3 region has 12 residues. Trimming shortened V by 5 bases and J by 0 bases, and 5 bases separated the two germline ends. The CDR3 spells CASSTSSYEQYF. The CDR3 DNA reads TGTGCCAGCAGCACGAGCTCCTACGAGCAGTACTTC. The complete variable domain, with remaining parts taken from reference TRBV13 and TRBJ2-7, reads AAGVIQSPRHLIKEKRETATLKCYPIPRHDTVYWYQQGPGQDPQFLISFYEKMQSDKGSIPDRFSAQQFSDYHSELNMSSLELGDSALYFCASSTSSYEQYFGPGTRLTVT.

This clone was counted many times. J is TRBJ2-5 and V is TRBV6-6; D perhaps matches TRBD1 (5 bases). Trimming left V 0 bases short and J 5 bases short, with 10 bases between. This CDR3 contains 14 residues. From germline, CDR1 is MNHNY and CDR2 SVGAGI (reference sequence). The CDR3 DNA reads as TGTGCCAGCAGTTACTCGACAGCAGAGGAGACCCAGTACTTC. Its translation: CASSYSTAEETQYF.

The V and J genes are TRBV6-5 and TRBJ2-1, with D maybe TRBD1 (6 bases). This CDR3 region has 15 residues. V was clipped by 6 bases and J by 5 bases, with 17 bases between them. Per germline, CDR1 MNHEY and CDR2 SVGAGI. Here the CDR3 DNA reads TGTGCCAGCAGCCCCCCGGGCAGGGGACACAATGAGCAGTTCTTC. As protein: CASSPPGRGHNEQFF.

Turning to this clone: At one of its ends the junction is not consistent with the germline gene, which may arise from a read error. This chain connects TRBV6-6 to TRBJ1-2; D is perhaps TRBD1 (6 bases). Per germline, CDR1 MNHNY and CDR2 SVGAGI (reference sequence). CDR3 length: 14 residues. The CDR3 here is CASSTETGPPLNDF. The CDR3 DNA sequence: TGTGCCAGCAGTACCGAGACAGGCCCCCCTTTAAACGACTTC.

J is TRBJ1-1 and V is TRBV4-1, with a possible D match to TRBD1 (6 bases). V dropped 1 base and J dropped 1 base, with 16 bases sitting between them. This CDR3 is built from 17 residues. The germline V gene has CDR1 MGHRA and CDR2 YSYEKL. CDR3 coding DNA: TGCGCCAGCAGCCAAGTTGGGCATTGGGACACGAACACTGAAGCTTTCTTT. Translated: CASSQVGHWDTNTEAFF.

With respect to this clone: Compared with germline, one end of the junction differs, possibly owing to a read error. The rearrangement joins TRBV29-1 to TRBJ2-3, with D perhaps assigned TRBD1 or TRBD2 (5 bases each). The germline V gene encodes CDR1 SQVTM and CDR2 ANQGSEA. This CDR3 has 12 amino acids. CDR3: CTTGTTTDTQYF. In DNA form, the CDR3 reads TGTACCACCGGGACCACCACAGATACGCAGTATTTT.

The J gene is TRBJ2-1, the V gene TRBV18, with 10 positions matching TRBD1. In germline, CDR1 is KGHSH, CDR2 LQKENI. This CDR3 spans 14 amino acids. V lost 4 bases and J lost 9; bases outside the gene matches: 6. This CDR3 is CASSRRDRGPEQFF. The CDR3 coding sequence is TGTGCCAGCTCACGCCGGGACAGGGGACCTGAGCAGTTCTTC.

This rearrangement joins TRBV11-2 to TRBJ2-2, with D possibly called TRBD1 or TRBD2 (5 bases each). Germline values: CDR1 SGHAT, CDR2 FQNNGV. V was pared by 6 bases and J by 3 bases, with 8 bases between. There are 13 residues in the CDR3. CDR3 region: CASSGGHTGELFF. For the CDR3, the DNA is TGTGCCAGCAGTGGGGGTCACACCGGGGAGCTGTTTTTT. Complete variable domain (other parts from reference TRBV11-2 and TRBJ2-2): EAGVAQSPRYKIIEKRQSVAFWCNPISGHATLYWYQQILGQGPKLLIQFQNNGVVDDSQLPKDRFSAERLKGVDSTLKIQPAKLEDSAVYLCASSGGHTGELFFGEGSRLTVL.

The chain recombines TRBV28 with TRBJ1-2; possibly TRBD1 for D (6 bases). The CDR3 consists of 15 residues. With 5 bases removed from V and 4 bases from J, the gap between germline ends came to 17 bases. Germline V gene sequence: CDR1 MDHEN, CDR2 SYDVKM. CDR3 bases: TGTGCCAGCAGTCCCCGGACAGCCTACTCCTATGGCTACACCTTC. This codes for CASSPRTAYSYGYTF.

This chain uses TRBV4-1 with TRBJ2-1; tentatively, D is TRBD1 (7 bases). The germline CDR1 and CDR2 sequences are MGHRA and YSYEKL. Trimming pared 3 bases from V and 5 bases from J, leaving 20 bases between. The CDR3 has 17 residues. The CDR3 DNA reads as TGCGCCAGCAGCCAGCCCATTGCGGGACAGTTTAACAATGAGCAGTTCTTC. It is translated as CASSQPIAGQFNNEQFF.

The rearrangement links TRBV28 to TRBJ2-2; TRBD1 is a possible D gene (6 bases). The germline gives CDR1 MDHEN, CDR2 SYDVKM. The CDR3 has 14 amino acids. The germline V and J ends were trimmed by 6 bases and 1 base, with 9 bases remaining between them. The CDR3 nucleotides are TGTGCCAGCAGCCCGGGACAGAACACCGGGGAGCTGTTTTTT. Protein sequence: CASSPGQNTGELFF.

The CDR3, as DNA: TGTGCCAGCAGGGACCGGCCTCGGGAGACCCAGTACTTC. Residues: CASRDRPRETQYF. The rearrangement uses TRBV6-1 and TRBJ2-5, with no clear D. The CDR3 is made up of 13 amino acids. V lost 6 bases, J lost 5 bases, and 13 bases lay in between. The germline V gene has CDR1 MNHNS and CDR2 SASEGT.

The chain has TRBV6-5 and TRBJ2-7, with D possibly being TRBD2 (6 bases). Per germline, CDR1 MNHEY and CDR2 SVGAGI. V lost 7 bases, J lost 5 bases, and 15 bases lay in between. This CDR3 spans 13 amino acids. As DNA, the CDR3 is TGTGCCAGCACTGATACTAGCTACGACGAGCAGTACTTC. It translates to CASTDTSYDEQYF.

The genes are TRBV19 and TRBJ1-2; perhaps TRBD1 as D (5 bases). The CDR3 runs 14 residues. V was shortened by 6 bases and J by 4 bases, with 15 bases between the two germline ends. Germline assignment: CDR1 LNHDA and CDR2 SQIVND (reference sequence). The CDR3 region has the DNA TGTGCCAGTAGGCCGGGACGGGGCTTCTATGGCTACACCTTC. Translating it yields CASRPGRGFYGYTF.

The V gene is TRBV27, the J gene TRBJ1-5, with a weak D call TRBD1 (6 bases). The CDR3 has 14 amino acids. Germline V lookup: CDR1 MNHEY, CDR2 SMNVEV (reference sequence). Trimming pared 3 bases from V and 6 bases from J, leaving 12 bases between. CDR3 nucleotides: TGTGCCAGCAGTTTGTGGGGGCTGGGTCAGCCCCAGCATTTT. It specifies CASSLWGLGQPQHF.

This rearrangement joins TRBV6-6 to TRBJ2-7; either TRBD1 or TRBD2 may fit D (6 bases each). Germline V gene data show CDR1 as MNHNY and CDR2 as SVGAGI (reference sequence). Trimming took off 5 bases at V and 2 bases at J, with 16 bases between the two ends. The CDR3 is 15 amino acids. The DNA for the CDR3 is TGTGCCAGCAGTCCGATCCGGCGGGACACCTACGAGCAGTACTTC. Its protein is CASSPIRRDTYEQYF.

The J gene is TRBJ2-1, the V gene TRBV29-1, with 8 bases identical to TRBD1. The germline CDR1 and CDR2 sequences are SQVTM and ANQGSEA. With 4 bases clipped from V and 6 bases from J, the junction kept 2 bases outside the gene matches. The CDR3 is 12 residues long. The CDR3 spells CSVGQGTNEQFF. CDR3 nucleotide sequence: TGCAGCGTTGGACAGGGGACCAATGAGCAGTTCTTC.

The rearrangement links TRBV15 to TRBJ2-3; D is ambiguous. This CDR3 has 15 amino acids. Trimming shortened V by 0 bases and J by 3 bases, and 10 bases separated the two germline ends. CDR1 LNHNV and CDR2 YYDKDF come from the germline V gene (reference sequence). The CDR3 nucleotides read TGTGCCACCAGCAGAGACTTAGGGCGTACAGATACGCAGTATTTT. Residues: CATSRDLGRTDTQYF. Combining the CDR3 with reference TRBV15 and TRBJ2-3 gives the whole variable domain DAMVIQNPRYQVTQFGKPVTLSCSQTLNHNVMYWYQQKSSQAPKLLFHYYDKDFNNEADTPDNFQSRRPNTSFCFLDIRSPGLGDTAMYLCATSRDLGRTDTQYFGPGTRLTVL.

This clone came up a few times. The chain links TRBV11-2 to TRBJ2-2; D might be TRBD2 (5 bases). This CDR3 is 15 amino acids long. Germline V gene data show CDR1 as SGHAT and CDR2 as FQNNGV. V was shortened by 3 bases and J by 3 bases, with 11 bases between the two germline ends. CDR3 sequence: CASSLIGLHTGELFF. The CDR3 DNA reads TGTGCCAGCAGCTTGATCGGACTGCACACCGGGGAGCTGTTTTTT. The full variable domain, its missing parts supplied by reference TRBV11-2 and TRBJ2-2, is EAGVAQSPRYKIIEKRQSVAFWCNPISGHATLYWYQQILGQGPKLLIQFQNNGVVDDSQLPKDRFSAERLKGVDSTLKIQPAKLEDSAVYLCASSLIGLHTGELFFGEGSRLTVL.

About this clone itself: In the same sample, other DNA sequences code for this CDR3. This chain links TRBV7-9 with TRBJ1-1; D is unclear. CDR1 is SEHNR, CDR2 FQNEAQ, per germline (reference sequence). The V and J ends lost 1 base and 2 bases respectively, with 8 bases between them. The CDR3 totals 14 residues. The CDR3 region is CASSLVYGNTEAFF. Here the CDR3 DNA reads TGTGCCAGCAGCTTAGTATACGGAAACACTGAAGCTTTCTTT.

The chain links TRBV5-1 to TRBJ2-7; D might be TRBD2 (6 bases). Germline-derived CDR1 and CDR2 are SGHRS and YFSETQ. Trimming left V 4 bases short and J 5 bases short, with 22 bases between. This CDR3 region has 16 residues. DNA for the CDR3: TGCGCCAGCAGCAGACCCGACGCGGCCGGGGGAGACGAGCAGTACTTC. Translating it yields CASSRPDAAGGDEQYF.